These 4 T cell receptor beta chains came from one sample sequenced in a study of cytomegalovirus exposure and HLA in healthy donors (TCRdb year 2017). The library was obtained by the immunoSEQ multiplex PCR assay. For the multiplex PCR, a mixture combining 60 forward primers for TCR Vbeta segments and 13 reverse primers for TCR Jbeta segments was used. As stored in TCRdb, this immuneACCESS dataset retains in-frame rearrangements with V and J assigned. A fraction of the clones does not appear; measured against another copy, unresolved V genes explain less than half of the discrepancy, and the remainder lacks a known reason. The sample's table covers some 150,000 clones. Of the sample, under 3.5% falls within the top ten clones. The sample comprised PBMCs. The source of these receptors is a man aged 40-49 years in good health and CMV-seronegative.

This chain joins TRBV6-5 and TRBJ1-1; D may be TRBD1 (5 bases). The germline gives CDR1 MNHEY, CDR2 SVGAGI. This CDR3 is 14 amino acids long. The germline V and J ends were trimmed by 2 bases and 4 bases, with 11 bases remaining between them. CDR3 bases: TGTGCCAGCAGTTACGGGGGGGAGAGCACTGAAGCTTTCTTT. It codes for CASSYGGESTEAFF.

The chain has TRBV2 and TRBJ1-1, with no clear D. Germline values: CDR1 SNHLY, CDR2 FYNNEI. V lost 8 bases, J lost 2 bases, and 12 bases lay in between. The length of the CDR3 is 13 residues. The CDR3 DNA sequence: TGTGCCAGCGGAGGGTTAGTTAACACTGAAGCTTTCTTT. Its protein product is CASGGLVNTEAFF.

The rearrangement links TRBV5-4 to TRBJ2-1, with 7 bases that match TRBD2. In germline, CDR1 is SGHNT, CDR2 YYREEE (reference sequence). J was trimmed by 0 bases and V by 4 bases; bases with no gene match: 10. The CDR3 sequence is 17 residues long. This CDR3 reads CASSTGASGSSYNEQFF. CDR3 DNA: TGTGCCAGCAGCACGGGTGCTAGCGGTAGCTCCTACAATGAGCAGTTCTTC. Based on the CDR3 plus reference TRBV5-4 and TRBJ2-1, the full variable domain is ETGVTQSPTHLIKTRGQQVTLRCSSQSGHNTVSWYQQALGQGPQFIFQYYREEENGRGNFPPRFSGLQFPNYSSELNVNALELDDSALYLCASSTGASGSSYNEQFFGPGTRLTVL.

In DNA form, the CDR3 reads TGTGCCAGCAGCTTACTAGCGGGCGGTGAGACCCAGTACTTC. Protein product: CASSLLAGGETQYF. The chain employs TRBV7-9 and TRBJ2-5; the match to TRBD2 covers 8 bases. Unmatched junction bases numbered 4, after V lost 2 bases and J lost 5 bases. Germline-derived CDR1 and CDR2 are SEHNR and FQNEAQ (reference sequence). The CDR3 extends over 14 amino acids.